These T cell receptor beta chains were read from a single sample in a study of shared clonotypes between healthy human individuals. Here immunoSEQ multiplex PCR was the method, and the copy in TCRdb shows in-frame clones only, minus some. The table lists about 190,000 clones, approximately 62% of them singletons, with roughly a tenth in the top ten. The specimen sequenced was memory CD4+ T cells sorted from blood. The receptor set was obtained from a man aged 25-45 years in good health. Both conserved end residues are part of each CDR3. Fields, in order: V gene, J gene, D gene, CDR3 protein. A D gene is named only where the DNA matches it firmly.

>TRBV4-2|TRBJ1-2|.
CASSRGSGYGYTF
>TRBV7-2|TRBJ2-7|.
CASSWKAETYEQYF
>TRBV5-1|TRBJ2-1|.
CASGNLGDYEQFF
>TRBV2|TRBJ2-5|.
CASTRGGGFGETQYF
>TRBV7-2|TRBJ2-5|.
CASSLMGSQETQYF
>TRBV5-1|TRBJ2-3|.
CASSLVGVTDTQYF
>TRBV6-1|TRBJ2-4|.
CASSELKGASGRNF
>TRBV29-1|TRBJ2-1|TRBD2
CSVRALLAGVSPNEQFF
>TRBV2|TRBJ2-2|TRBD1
CASKPTGADTGELFF
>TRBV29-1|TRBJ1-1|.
CSVEGRGVYTEAFF
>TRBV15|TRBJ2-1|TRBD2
CATSPPPGTSGSVLNEQFF
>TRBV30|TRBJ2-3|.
CAWSTRPDTQYF
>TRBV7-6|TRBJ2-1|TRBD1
CASSFGRQGRRNEQFF
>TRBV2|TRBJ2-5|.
CASGGKDLYQETQYF
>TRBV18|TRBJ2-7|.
CASSPQGHLYEQYF
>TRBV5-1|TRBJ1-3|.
CASSLPSSGNTIYF
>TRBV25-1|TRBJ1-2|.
CASSEAFLGNYGYTF
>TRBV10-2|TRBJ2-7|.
CASSDGYSYEQYF
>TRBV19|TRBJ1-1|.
CASSEARSFGGRVNTEAFF
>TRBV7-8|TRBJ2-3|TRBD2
CASSPDTSGSTDTQYF
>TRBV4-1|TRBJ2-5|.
CASSPELDPRGGQYF
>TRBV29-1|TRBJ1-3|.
CSVNIFGSGRNTIYF
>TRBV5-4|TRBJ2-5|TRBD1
CASSPGTGQETQYF
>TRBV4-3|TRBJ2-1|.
CASSQVGTNEQFF
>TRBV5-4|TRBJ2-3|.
CASSLERFTDTQYF
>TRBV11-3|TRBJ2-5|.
CASSLVRGQETQYF
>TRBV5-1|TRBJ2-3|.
CASSEGPAGTDTQYF
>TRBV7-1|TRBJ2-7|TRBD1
CASSLARGTYEQYF
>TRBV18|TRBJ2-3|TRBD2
CASSARSGRATDTQYF
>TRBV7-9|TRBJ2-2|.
CASSHRVTGELFF
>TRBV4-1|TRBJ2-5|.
CASSQGPVQETQYF
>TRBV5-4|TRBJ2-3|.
CASSPGPGTDTQYF
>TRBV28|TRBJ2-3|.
CASSLGAATDTQYF
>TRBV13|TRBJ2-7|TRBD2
CASSLGPGLAGGISYEQYF